This TCR beta chain came from a study of CD8 T cells in ankylosing spondylitis. A single record per CDR3 protein comes from TCRdb applying MiXCR to the 5' RACE reads. This sample carries fewer than 550,000 distinct CDR3 sequences, over 4% of them seen once, and the ten largest clones take under 4.5%. General study results and limits: Matched ankylosing spondylitis synovial fluid reportedly contained a significantly enriched population of disease-linked clones. Made up of under ten highly homologous variants, a TCR beta motif appeared characteristic of ankylosing spondylitis blood. Earlier work had already found some motif variants in reactive arthritis synovial fluid and blood. Disease-linked clones bore a CD8+ phenotype, appearing relatively rarely in peripheral blood.

Comments on this clonotype: As yet, its antigen is unknown.

This CDR3 region has 14 residues. Germline V gene lookup returns CDR1 KGHSH and CDR2 LQKENI. Trimming pared 6 bases from V and 7 bases from J, leaving 16 bases between. This sequence was found in a male donor with ankylosing spondylitis. The chain combines TRBV18 with TRBJ2-1; D unresolved. The sample consisted of blood, either unsorted or a sorted T cell fraction (not recorded which). As DNA, the CDR3 is TGTGCCAGCTCCCCTTTAAATGGGATGAATGAGCAGTTCTTC. Translating it yields CASSPLNGMNEQFF.